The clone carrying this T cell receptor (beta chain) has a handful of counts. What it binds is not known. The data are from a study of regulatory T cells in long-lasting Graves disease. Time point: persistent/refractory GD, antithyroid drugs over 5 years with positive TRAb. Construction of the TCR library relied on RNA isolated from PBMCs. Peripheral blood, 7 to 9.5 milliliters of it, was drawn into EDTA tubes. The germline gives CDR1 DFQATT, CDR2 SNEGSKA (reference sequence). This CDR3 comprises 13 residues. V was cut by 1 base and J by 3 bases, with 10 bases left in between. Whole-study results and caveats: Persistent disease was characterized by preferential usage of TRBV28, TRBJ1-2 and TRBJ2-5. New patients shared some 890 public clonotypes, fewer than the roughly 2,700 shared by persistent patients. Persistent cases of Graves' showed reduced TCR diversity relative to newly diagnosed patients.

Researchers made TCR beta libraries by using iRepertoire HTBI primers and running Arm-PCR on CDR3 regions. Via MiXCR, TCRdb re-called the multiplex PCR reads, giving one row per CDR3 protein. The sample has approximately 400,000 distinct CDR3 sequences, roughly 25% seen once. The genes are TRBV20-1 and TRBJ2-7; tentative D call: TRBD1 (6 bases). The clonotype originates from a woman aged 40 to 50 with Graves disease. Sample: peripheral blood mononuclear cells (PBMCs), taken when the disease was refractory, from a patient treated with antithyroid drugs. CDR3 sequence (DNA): TGCAGTGCTAGAGTGCAGGGGTTCTACGAGCAGTACTTC. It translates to CSARVQGFYEQYF.